This T cell receptor (beta chain) appears in the sequencing data of a study of blood T cell repertoires in COVID-19. At the level of the study: Acute and convalescent COVID-19 samples came from the United States, Italy and Spain. The cDNA or gDNA used as material had been derived from T cells, B-cell-depleted T cells, or PBMCs.

CDR1 WNHNN and CDR2 SYGVQD come from the germline V gene (reference sequence). The CDR3 extends over 14 amino acids. Losses at the gene ends were 3 bases for V and 2 bases for J; bases not matched to a gene: 1. Original methodology: Reference gene primer amplification in the assay estimated nucleated cell counts. Assay used: immunoSEQ multiplex PCR; TCRdb lists only in-frame clones, some missing. The DNA gave D and trimming, while V, J and clone size come from that table. The sample lists some 98,000 clones, roughly 80% occurring once. The source of this sequence is a human donor in a cohort sampled during active COVID-19. The rearrangement joins TRBV10-1 to TRBJ2-7; 10 bases fit TRBD1. Input material: peripheral blood. CDR3: CASSDGQGAYEQYF. The CDR3 nucleotides are TGCGCCAGCAGTGACGGACAGGGGGCCTACGAGCAGTACTTC.